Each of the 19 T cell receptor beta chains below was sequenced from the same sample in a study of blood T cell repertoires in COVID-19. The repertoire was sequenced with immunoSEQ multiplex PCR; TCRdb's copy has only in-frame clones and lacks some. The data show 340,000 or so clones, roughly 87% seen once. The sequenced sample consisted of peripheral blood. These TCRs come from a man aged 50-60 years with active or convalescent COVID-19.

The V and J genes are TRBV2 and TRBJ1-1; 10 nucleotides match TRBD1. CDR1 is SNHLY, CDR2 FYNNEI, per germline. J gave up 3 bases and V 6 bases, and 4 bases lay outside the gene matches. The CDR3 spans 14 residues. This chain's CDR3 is CASRTGGRHTEAFF. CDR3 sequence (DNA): TGTGCCAGCAGGACAGGGGGCCGCCACACTGAAGCTTTCTTT.

The CDR3 nucleotides are TGCAGTGCTAGTTTGTCGGACCAAGAGACCCAGTACTTC. Translated: CSASLSDQETQYF. This chain links TRBV20-1 with TRBJ2-5; D not certain. Deletions cut 3 bases from V and 0 bases from J, with 8 bases between. CDR1 and CDR2 from the germline V gene are DFQATT and SNEGSKA (reference sequence). The CDR3 is made up of 13 amino acids.

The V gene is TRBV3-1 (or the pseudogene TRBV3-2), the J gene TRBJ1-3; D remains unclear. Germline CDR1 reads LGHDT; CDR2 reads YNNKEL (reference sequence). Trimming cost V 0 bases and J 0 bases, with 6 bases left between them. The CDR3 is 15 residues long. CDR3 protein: CASSQDRLSGNTIYF. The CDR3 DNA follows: TGTGCCAGCAGCCAAGACAGGCTCTCTGGAAACACCATATATTTT.

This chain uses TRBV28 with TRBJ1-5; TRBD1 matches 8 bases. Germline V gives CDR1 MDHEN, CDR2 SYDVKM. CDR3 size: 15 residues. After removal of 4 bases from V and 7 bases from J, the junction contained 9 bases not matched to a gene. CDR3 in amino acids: CASSYQGTGGQPQHF. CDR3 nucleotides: TGTGCCAGCAGTTACCAAGGGACAGGCGGCCAGCCCCAGCATTTT.

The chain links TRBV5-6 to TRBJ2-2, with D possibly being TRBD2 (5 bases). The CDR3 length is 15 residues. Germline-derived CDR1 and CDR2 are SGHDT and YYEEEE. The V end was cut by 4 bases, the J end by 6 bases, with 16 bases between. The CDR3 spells CASSPGVTRAGELFF. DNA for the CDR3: TGTGCCAGCAGCCCCGGGGTAACTCGAGCCGGGGAGCTGTTTTTT.

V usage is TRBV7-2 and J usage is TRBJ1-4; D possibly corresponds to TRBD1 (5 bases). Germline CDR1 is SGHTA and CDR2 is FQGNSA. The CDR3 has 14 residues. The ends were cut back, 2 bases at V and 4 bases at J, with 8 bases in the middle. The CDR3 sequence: CASSLSQVNEKLFF. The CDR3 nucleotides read TGTGCCAGCAGCTTATCACAGGTTAATGAAAAACTGTTTTTT.

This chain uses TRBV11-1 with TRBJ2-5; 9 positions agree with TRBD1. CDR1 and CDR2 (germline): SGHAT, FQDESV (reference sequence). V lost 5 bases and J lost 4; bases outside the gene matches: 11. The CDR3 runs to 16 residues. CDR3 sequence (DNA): TGTGCCAGCAGCGACCGGGACAGGGTCGCTGGAGAGACCCAGTACTTC. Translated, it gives CASSDRDRVAGETQYF. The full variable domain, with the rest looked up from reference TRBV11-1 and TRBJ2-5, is EAEVAQSPRYKITEKSQAVAFWCDPISGHATLYWYRQILGQGPELLVQFQDESVVDDSQLPKDRFSAERLKGVDSTLKIQPAELGDSAMYLCASSDRDRVAGETQYFGPGTRLLVL.

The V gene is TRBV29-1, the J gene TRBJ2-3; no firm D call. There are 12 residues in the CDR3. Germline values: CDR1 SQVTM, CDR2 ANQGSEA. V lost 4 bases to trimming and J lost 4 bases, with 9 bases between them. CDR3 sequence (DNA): TGCAGCGTTGTGTTAGACTCAGATACGCAGTATTTT. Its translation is CSVVLDSDTQYF.

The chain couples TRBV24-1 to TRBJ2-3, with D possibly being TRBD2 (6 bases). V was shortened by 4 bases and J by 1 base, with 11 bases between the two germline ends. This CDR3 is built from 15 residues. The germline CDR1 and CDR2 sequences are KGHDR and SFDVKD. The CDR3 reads CATSDDSGRTDTQYF. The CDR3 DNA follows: TGTGCCACCAGTGACGATAGCGGCCGCACAGATACGCAGTATTTT.

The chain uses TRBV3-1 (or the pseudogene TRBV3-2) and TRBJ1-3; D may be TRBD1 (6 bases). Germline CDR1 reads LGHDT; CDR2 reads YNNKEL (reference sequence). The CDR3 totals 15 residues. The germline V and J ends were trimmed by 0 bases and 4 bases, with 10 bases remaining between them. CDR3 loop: CASSQDWGQGNTIYF. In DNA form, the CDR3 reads TGTGCCAGCAGCCAAGACTGGGGGCAAGGAAACACCATATATTTT.

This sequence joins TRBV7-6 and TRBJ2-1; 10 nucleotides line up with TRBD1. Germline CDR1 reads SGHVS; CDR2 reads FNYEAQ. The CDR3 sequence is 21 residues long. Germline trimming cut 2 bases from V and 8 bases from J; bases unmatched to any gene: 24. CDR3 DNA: TGTGCCAGCAGCTTATTCCCGCTCCGACGGCGAGCGGGACAGGGGATCCATGAGCAGTTCTTC. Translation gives CASSLFPLRRRAGQGIHEQFF.

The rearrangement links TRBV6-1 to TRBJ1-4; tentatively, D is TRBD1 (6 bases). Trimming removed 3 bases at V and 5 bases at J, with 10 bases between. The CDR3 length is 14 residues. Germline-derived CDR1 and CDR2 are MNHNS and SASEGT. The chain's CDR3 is CASSDRGLNEKLFF. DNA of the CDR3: TGTGCCAGCAGTGACAGGGGTCTCAATGAAAAACTGTTTTTT.

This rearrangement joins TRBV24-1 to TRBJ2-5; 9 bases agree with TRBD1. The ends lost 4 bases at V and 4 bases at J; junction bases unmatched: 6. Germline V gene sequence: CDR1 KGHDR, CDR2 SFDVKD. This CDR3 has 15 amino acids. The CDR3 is CATSDSSTGGETQYF. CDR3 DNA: TGTGCCACCAGTGACTCCTCGACAGGGGGAGAGACCCAGTACTTC.

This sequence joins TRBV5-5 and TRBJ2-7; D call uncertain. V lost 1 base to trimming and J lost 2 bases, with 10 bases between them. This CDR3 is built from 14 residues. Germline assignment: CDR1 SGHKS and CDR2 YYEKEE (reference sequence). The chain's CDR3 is CASSLFGRTYEQYF. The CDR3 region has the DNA TGTGCCAGCAGCTTGTTCGGCAGGACCTACGAGCAGTACTTC.

CDR3: CASSLDSGVSDTQYF. DNA of the CDR3: TGCGCCAGCAGCTTGGATTCGGGAGTTTCAGATACGCAGTATTTT. The J gene is TRBJ2-3, the V gene TRBV5-1; tentative D call: TRBD2 (6 bases). Trimming pared 0 bases from V and 4 bases from J, leaving 12 bases between. The CDR3 contains 15 residues. Germline assignment: CDR1 SGHRS and CDR2 YFSETQ.

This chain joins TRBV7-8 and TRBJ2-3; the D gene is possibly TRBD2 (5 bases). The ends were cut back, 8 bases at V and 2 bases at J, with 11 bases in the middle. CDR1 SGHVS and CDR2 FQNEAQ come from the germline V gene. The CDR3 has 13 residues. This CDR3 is CASVPGTTDTQYF. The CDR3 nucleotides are TGTGCCAGCGTCCCGGGAACCACAGATACGCAGTATTTT.

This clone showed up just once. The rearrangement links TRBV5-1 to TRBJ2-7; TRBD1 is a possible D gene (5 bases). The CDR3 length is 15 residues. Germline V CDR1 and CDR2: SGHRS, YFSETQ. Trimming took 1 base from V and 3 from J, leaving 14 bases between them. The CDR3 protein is CASSLLQGKGYEQYF. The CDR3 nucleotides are TGCGCCAGCAGCTTGTTGCAGGGTAAGGGCTACGAGCAGTACTTC.

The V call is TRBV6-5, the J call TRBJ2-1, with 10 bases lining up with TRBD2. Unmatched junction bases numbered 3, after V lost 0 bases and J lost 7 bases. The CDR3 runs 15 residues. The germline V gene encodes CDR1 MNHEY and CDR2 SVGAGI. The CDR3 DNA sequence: TGTGCCAGCAGTTACTCGACTAGCGGGTGGAATGAGCAGTTCTTC. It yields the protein CASSYSTSGWNEQFF.

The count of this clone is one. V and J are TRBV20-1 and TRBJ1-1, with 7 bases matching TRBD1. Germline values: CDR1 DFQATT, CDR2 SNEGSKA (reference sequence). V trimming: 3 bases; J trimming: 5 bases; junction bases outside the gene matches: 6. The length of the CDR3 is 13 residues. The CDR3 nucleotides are TGCAGTGCTAGTTGGAGGGGGCGGACTGAAGCTTTCTTT. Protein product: CSASWRGRTEAFF.